This entry lists 19 T cell receptor beta chains sequenced from one sample in a study of tumor and adjacent non-tumor tissue in lung cancer. RNA was extracted from bulk tissue without any cell sorting. This non-tumor lung sample came from over 3 cm beyond the tumor edge. TCRbeta libraries were built with three rounds of nested PCR, modified from ARM-PCR. TCRdb re-called the multiplex PCR reads through MiXCR, storing one row per CDR3 protein. The sample yields some 100,000 distinct CDR3 sequences, roughly 60% seen once. The sample taken for sequencing was distant non-tumor lung tissue. All receptors derive from a man aged 25 to 45 with non-small cell lung cancer.

A remark on this clonotype: The junction and the germline gene differ at one end; a read error may be behind it. This rearrangement joins TRBV12-3 or TRBV12-4 to TRBJ1-1; no clear D. The CDR3 has 14 amino acids. The CDR3 coding sequence is TGCGCCAGCAGTCTAGGTGGAGGGAGCTCTGAAGCTTTCTTT. Its translation: CASSLGGGSSEAFF.

A few counts support this clonotype. This chain joins TRBV29-1 and TRBJ2-1, with TRBD1 as a possible D gene (6 bases). From germline, CDR1 is SQVTM and CDR2 ANQGSEA. There are 15 residues in the CDR3. V was cut by 7 bases and J by 0 bases, with 16 bases left in between. CDR3 residues: CSARTGKGSYNEQFF. As DNA, the CDR3 is TGCAGCGCCCGAACAGGGAAGGGCTCCTACAATGAGCAGTTCTTC.

This clonotype showed up many times. The rearrangement joins TRBV4-2 to TRBJ1-3; the D is unclear. Germline V gene sequence: CDR1 LGHNA, CDR2 YNFKEQ. This CDR3 is built from 15 residues. The V end lost 0 bases, the J end lost 0 bases, and 6 bases lay between the germline ends. The CDR3 DNA reads as TGTGCCAGCAGCCAAGACCTCAGCTCTGGAAACACCATATATTTT. Its protein product is CASSQDLSSGNTIYF.

The V and J genes are TRBV6-5 and TRBJ1-5; 12 bases align to TRBD1. The J call may not be correct, given that the DNA end is closer to TRBJ2-3. The CDR3 spans 13 residues. CDR1 and CDR2 from the germline V gene are MNHEY and SVGAGI. The CDR3 bases are TGTGCCAGTTGTAGGGACAGGGGGCAGCCCCAGTATTTT. Amino acid sequence: CASCRDRGQPQYF.

Note on this clonotype: The junction departs from the called germline gene at one end, perhaps through a read error. The V and J genes are TRBV4-1 and TRBJ2-1, with D tentatively TRBD1 or TRBD2 (5 bases each). CDR1 is MGHRA, CDR2 YSYEKL, per germline. The CDR3 is made up of 14 amino acids. CDR3 residues: CASSPRGTYNEQSF. CDR3 DNA: TGCGCCAGCAGTCCCCGGGGCACCTACAATGAGCAGTCCTTC.

The DNA of the CDR3 is TGTGCCAGCAGTCACAGCTGCTCTGGGGCCAACGTCCTGACTTTC. It is translated as CASSHSCSGANVLTF. The chain couples TRBV11-3 to TRBJ2-6; D call uncertain. The V gene lost 6 bases and the J gene lost 0 bases, with 9 bases spanning the gap. Germline loops: CDR1 SGHNT, CDR2 YENEEA. The CDR3 sequence is 15 residues long.

This clonotype was seen a few times. An end of the junction does not agree with germline; a read error may underlie this. The chain combines TRBV20-1 with TRBJ2-3, with 8 nucleotides matching TRBD2. The CDR3 contains 18 residues. Germline CDR1 is DFQATT and CDR2 is SNEGSKA (reference sequence). DNA for the CDR3: TGCAGTGCTAGACCTACGGGACTAGTGGGGTTGATCACAGATACTCAGTATTTT. This sequence encodes CSARPTGLVGLITDTQYF.

This clonotype occurred many times. V and J are TRBV5-6 and TRBJ1-1; no firm D call. With 3 bases removed from V and 0 bases from J, the gap between germline ends came to 9 bases. This CDR3 is 14 amino acids long. Germline V gene sequence: CDR1 SGHDT, CDR2 YYEEEE. CDR3 coding DNA: TGTGCCAGCAGCTCTACAGTAATGAACACTGAAGCTTTCTTT. It yields the protein CASSSTVMNTEAFF. Drawing the rest from reference TRBV5-6 and TRBJ1-1, the complete variable domain is DAGVTQSPTHLIKTRGQQVTLRCSPKSGHDTVSWYQQALGQGPQFIFQYYEEEERQRGNFPDRFSGHQFPNYSSELNVNALLLGDSALYLCASSSTVMNTEAFFGQGTRLTVV.

The chain links TRBV4-1 to TRBJ2-7; TRBD2 is a possible D gene (7 bases). The CDR3 runs 16 residues. Germline CDR1 is MGHRA and CDR2 is YSYEKL. The germline V and J ends were trimmed by 0 bases and 3 bases, with 15 bases remaining between them. The CDR3 loop is CASSQDEQGGIYEQYF. CDR3 coding DNA: TGCGCCAGCAGCCAAGACGAACAGGGAGGGATCTACGAGCAGTACTTC.

Concerning this clonotype: This likely comes from a read error, as the CDR3 has no conserved phenylalanine or tryptophan at its end. V gene TRBV29-1 combines with J gene TRBJ2-7, with TRBD2 matching over 7 bases. This CDR3 is built from 13 residues. Per the germline V gene, CDR1 is SQVTM and CDR2 is ANQGSEA. CDR3 bases: TGCATCACCATAGGGCGGGAGAAGAACGAGCAGTACCTC. Translated: CITIGREKNEQYL.

Comments on this clonotype: A read error may account for a junction end that differs from germline. The rearrangement uses TRBV6-2 or TRBV6-3 and TRBJ2-2; TRBD2 might be the D (5 bases). Germline CDR1 and CDR2: MNHEY and SVGEGT. The CDR3 is 17 amino acids. The CDR3, as DNA: TGTGCTAGCAGTTACCGTCTAGGGAATCCGGGTACCGGGGAGATGTTTTTT. Its translation is CASSYRLGNPGTGEMFF.

As regards this clonotype: One base away lies a much larger clone, so this may be a sequencing read error. The conserved closing phenylalanine or tryptophan is absent in this CDR3, likely reflecting a read error. V and J are TRBV6-6 and TRBJ1-2; D is uncertain. This CDR3 comprises 10 residues. Germline V gene sequence: CDR1 MNHNY, CDR2 SVGAGI (reference sequence). V lost 6 bases, J lost 6 bases, and 5 bases lay in between. Here the CDR3 DNA reads TGTGCCAGCAGCTTCAATGGCTACACCTCC. Translating it yields CASSFNGYTS.

Regarding this clonotype: This CDR3 is missing its conserved last phenylalanine or tryptophan, likely due to a read error. This chain links TRBV6-1 with TRBJ1-1, with 7 bases matching TRBD1. The CDR3 extends over 14 amino acids. Germline CDR1 is MNHNS and CDR2 is SASEGT. The ends lost 9 bases at V and 0 bases at J; junction bases unmatched: 7. The DNA for the CDR3 is TGTGCCAGGACAGTGGACAGGCTGAACACTGAAGCTTTCTAT. Its protein is CARTVDRLNTEAFY.

With regard to this clonotype: At one end, the junction sequence differs from germline, possibly due to a read error. The chain carries TRBV4-3 and TRBJ2-1; a weak D match, TRBD1 (5 bases). The CDR3 loop spans 15 amino acids. The germline V gene has CDR1 LGHNA and CDR2 YSLEER. Here the CDR3 DNA reads TGCGCCATCAGCCAAGACAGTTCCTCCTACAATGATCAGTTCTTC. Residues: CAISQDSSSYNDQFF.

This clonotype was detected ten times or more. In DNA, the CDR3 is TGTGCCAGCAGCTTGAGCGGGGGGGACACCGGGGAGCTGTTTTTT. Translated, it gives CASSLSGGDTGELFF. J is TRBJ2-2 and V is TRBV5-6; 10 bases line up with TRBD2. The CDR3 extends over 15 amino acids. With V trimmed by 1 base and J by 3 bases, 0 bases remained unmatched. CDR1 and CDR2 from the germline V gene are SGHDT and YYEEEE.

The chain recombines TRBV29-1 with TRBJ2-3, with TRBD1 matching 10 bases. Germline V CDR1 and CDR2: SQVTM, ANQGSEA. This CDR3 contains 14 residues. With V trimmed by 3 bases and J by 8 bases, 8 bases remained unmatched. CDR3 amino acids: CSVEGQGWGGTQYF. The CDR3 DNA follows: TGCAGCGTTGAGGGACAGGGGTGGGGTGGTACGCAGTATTTT.

Regarding this clonotype: A read error may produce the germline difference seen at one junction end. The chain uses TRBV7-9 and TRBJ2-5; TRBD1 agrees at 7 bases. The CDR3 runs to 15 residues. Germline values: CDR1 SEHNR, CDR2 FQNEAQ (reference sequence). CDR3 coding DNA: TGTGCCAGCAGCTTGACAGGGTGCCTCGGGGAGATCCAGTACTTC. It is translated as CASSLTGCLGEIQYF.

This sequence joins TRBV12-3 or TRBV12-4 and TRBJ2-2, with a tentative D call TRBD2 (7 bases). The CDR3 extends over 15 amino acids. V was shortened by 6 bases and J by 2 bases, with 13 bases between the two germline ends. CDR3 sequence: CASRPGGANTGELFF. For the CDR3, the DNA is TGTGCCAGCAGACCTGGGGGGGCTAACACCGGGGAGCTGTTTTTT.

Concerning this clonotype: A read error may produce the germline difference seen at one junction end. The chain has TRBV29-1 and TRBJ1-2, with 10 bases fitting TRBD1. Per germline, CDR1 SQVTM and CDR2 ANQGSEA. The CDR3 consists of 12 residues. Here the CDR3 DNA reads TGCAGCGTCGGGACAGGGGTTCCTGACTACATCTTC. Translating gives CSVGTGVPDYIF.